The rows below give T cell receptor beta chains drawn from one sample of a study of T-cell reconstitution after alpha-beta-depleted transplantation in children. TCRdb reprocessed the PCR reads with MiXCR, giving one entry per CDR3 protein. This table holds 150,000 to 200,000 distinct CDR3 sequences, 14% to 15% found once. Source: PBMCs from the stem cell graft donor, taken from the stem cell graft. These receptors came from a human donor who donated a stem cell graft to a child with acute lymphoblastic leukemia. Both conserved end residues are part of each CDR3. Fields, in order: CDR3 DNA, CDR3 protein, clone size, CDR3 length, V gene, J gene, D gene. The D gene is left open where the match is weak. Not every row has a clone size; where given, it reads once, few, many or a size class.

DNA: TGTGCCACCAGAACAGGGGGGCCCCGGAACACTGAAGCTTTCTTT
CDR3: CATRTGGPRNTEAFF
size: -
length: 15
V: TRBV7-2
J: TRBJ1-1
D: TRBD1

DNA: TGTGCCAGCAATGGTAGGGTGGGCTACGAGCAGTACTTC
CDR3: CASNGRVGYEQYF
size: many
length: 13
V: TRBV2
J: TRBJ2-7
D: -

DNA: TGCAGTGCTGCTAGATCTAGGGAGAAGGGTGCGCCCCAGCATTTT
CDR3: CSAARSREKGAPQHF
size: few
length: 15
V: TRBV20-1
J: TRBJ1-5
D: -

DNA: TGTGCCAGCTCACCGACCCGTACTTCAACTAATGAAAAACTGTTTTTT
CDR3: CASSPTRTSTNEKLFF
size: few
length: 16
V: TRBV18
J: TRBJ1-4
D: -

DNA: TGCGCCAGCAGCTCGGACAGGGGGCGCCGAGCTTTCTTT
CDR3: CASSSDRGRRAFF
size: many
length: 13
V: TRBV5-1
J: TRBJ1-1
D: TRBD1

DNA: TGTGCCAGCAGCTTAGTCCGCAACGAGCAGTACTTC
CDR3: CASSLVRNEQYF
size: -
length: 12
V: TRBV11-2
J: TRBJ2-7
D: -

DNA: TGCGCCAGCAGCTTCGGGATAGAACAAGAGACCCAGTACTTC
CDR3: CASSFGIEQETQYF
size: -
length: 14
V: TRBV5-1
J: TRBJ2-5
D: -

DNA: TGTGCCAGCAGCCCTCTACTAGGTTCATCAGATACGCAGTATTTT
CDR3: CASSPLLGSSDTQYF
size: many
length: 15
V: TRBV27
J: TRBJ2-3
D: -

DNA: TGTGCCAGCAGACGGACAGAAAATGAGCAGTTCTTC
CDR3: CASRRTENEQFF
size: few
length: 12
V: TRBV28
J: TRBJ2-1
D: -

DNA: TGTGCCAGCACCCCCATGGGCGTCCCCTACAATGAGCAGTTCTTC
CDR3: CASTPMGVPYNEQFF
size: many
length: 15
V: TRBV12-3/TRBV12-4
J: TRBJ2-1
D: -

DNA: TGTGCCAGCTCGGACAGAGGGCGCGTACTTCCAAGCACTGAAGCTTTCTTT
CDR3: CASSDRGRVLPSTEAFF
size: many
length: 17
V: TRBV28
J: TRBJ1-1
D: -

DNA: TGTGCCAGCAGGCCGGGTAGCGGGTTTTCCTACGAGCAGTACTTC
CDR3: CASRPGSGFSYEQYF
size: -
length: 15
V: TRBV12-3/TRBV12-4
J: TRBJ2-7
D: TRBD2

DNA: TGCAGTGCTCTTAACCACCTCCAAAGCGGGAGGGCAGGAAATGAGCAGTTCTTC
CDR3: CSALNHLQSGRAGNEQFF
size: -
length: 18
V: TRBV20-1
J: TRBJ2-1
D: TRBD2

DNA: TGTGCCAGCAGCCTGAGGCCCGGGGCTAGGGACCGTCAAGAGACCCAGTACTTC
CDR3: CASSLRPGARDRQETQYF
size: -
length: 18
V: TRBV11-1
J: TRBJ2-5
D: -

DNA: TGTGCCAGCAGTTTTGACAGGGGGCGCACCGGGGAGCTGTTTTTT
CDR3: CASSFDRGRTGELFF
size: many
length: 15
V: TRBV12-3/TRBV12-4
J: TRBJ2-2
D: TRBD1

DNA: TGTGCCAGCAGCTCGTTCTACAGGGGGCGTCTCACTGAAGCTTTCTTT
CDR3: CASSSFYRGRLTEAFF
size: few
length: 16
V: TRBV7-9
J: TRBJ1-1
D: TRBD1